A selection of T cell receptor beta chains follows, all from one sample in a study of tumor-infiltrating lymphocytes in localized non-small cell lung cancer. Measured with immunoSEQ multiplex PCR; TCRdb has only the in-frame clones, and not every one. The top ten clones hold about 5.7% of a sample with fewer than 25,000 clones, around 75% of them seen once. Sequencing was performed on lung tumor tissue. These receptors all stem from a human donor with non-small cell lung cancer. Both conserved end residues are part of each CDR3. A D gene is named only where the DNA matches it firmly. Some rows mark clone size as missing; the rest say once, few, many or name a class of expanded clone.

D gene	V gene	clone size	J gene	CDR3 DNA	CDR3 protein
NA	TRBV30	NA	TRBJ1-2	TGTGCCTGGAGTGTTCTCGCAGGGGCCCCGACTAACTATGGCTACACCTTC	CAWSVLAGAPTNYGYTF
NA	TRBV18	NA	TRBJ2-2	TGTGCCAGCTCACCTTTACAGGGTACCGGGGAGCTGTTTTTT	CASSPLQGTGELFF
NA	TRBV6-6	few	TRBJ2-7	TGTGCCAGCAGTTACGGGTGGGGGGGCGCCTACGAGCAGTACTTC	CASSYGWGGAYEQYF
TRBD1	TRBV7-3	once	TRBJ2-1	TGTGCCAGCAGCCCCGGGACAGTATTTCATGAGCAGTTCTTC	CASSPGTVFHEQFF
NA	TRBV5-1	few	TRBJ1-1	TGCGCCAGCAGCTTGGAGGGGTGGAACACTGAAGCTTTCTTT	CASSLEGWNTEAFF
NA	TRBV25-1	NA	TRBJ1-2	TGTGCCAGCCGGTACGGGCTAGGATATGGCTACACCTTC	CASRYGLGYGYTF
NA	TRBV5-1	NA	TRBJ2-6	TGCGCCAGCAGCTTGGACAGGGAATATTCTTCTGGGGCCAACGTCCTGACTTTC	CASSLDREYSSGANVLTF
NA	TRBV19	NA	TRBJ1-5	TGTGCCAGTAGTATAGTCGGGGGCAAGGGTTCGAATCAGCCCCAGCATTTT	CASSIVGGKGSNQPQHF
NA	TRBV18	NA	TRBJ1-1	TGTGCCAGCTCACTCGGACAGATCAACATGAACACTGAAGCTTTCTTT	CASSLGQINMNTEAFF
TRBD1	TRBV7-2	NA	TRBJ1-1	TGTGCCAGCAGCCCTGACAGGGTGGGGCTTGGTACTGAAGCTTTCTTT	CASSPDRVGLGTEAFF
NA	TRBV5-1	once	TRBJ2-2	TGCGCCAGCAGCCTGGACCACACCGGGGAGCTGTTTTTT	CASSLDHTGELFF
TRBD1	TRBV5-1	medium-sized	TRBJ2-7	TGCGCCAGCAGCTTGGTTTCCGGGACAGGGATCGAGCAGTACTTC	CASSLVSGTGIEQYF
NA	TRBV7-2	NA	TRBJ1-3	TGTGCCAGCAGCCAGGACAGCTTATTTGGAAACACCATATATTTT	CASSQDSLFGNTIYF
TRBD1	TRBV19	NA	TRBJ2-7	TGTGCCAGTAGTATAGGGACAGGCTCCTACGAGCAGTACTTC	CASSIGTGSYEQYF
TRBD2	TRBV11-2	NA	TRBJ2-3	TGTGCCAGCAGCTTAGCGGGGGGGCGAACGCAGTATTTT	CASSLAGGRTQYF
NA	TRBV10-3	NA	TRBJ1-3	TGTGCCCCAATCCGGGACCCTGGAAACACCATATATTTT	CAPIRDPGNTIYF
NA	TRBV5-1	NA	TRBJ1-5	TGCGCCAGCAGCCCTCAGAGCAATCAGCCCCAGCATTTT	CASSPQSNQPQHF
NA	TRBV30	NA	TRBJ1-2	TGTGCCTGGAGTCCCCTTGGAGTCTCTAACTATGGCTACACCTTC	CAWSPLGVSNYGYTF
NA	TRBV12-5	NA	TRBJ1-1	TGTGCTAGTGGTTTTCTAAGGGAAGCTTTCTTT	CASGFLREAFF
NA	TRBV10-3	NA	TRBJ1-5	TGTGCCATCAGTGAACAGACACCGAACCAGCCCCAGCATTTT	CAISEQTPNQPQHF
TRBD1	TRBV4-1	NA	TRBJ1-2	TGCGCCAGCAGCCAGACCCAGACAGGGTACTATGGCTACACCTTC	CASSQTQTGYYGYTF
TRBD1	TRBV29-1	NA	TRBJ1-4	TGCAGCGTGTATTGGACAGGGGCGGATGAAAAACTGTTTTTT	CSVYWTGADEKLFF
NA	TRBV29-1	NA	TRBJ1-1	TGCAGCGTTGGATCTGGCGGGGAAGTCGGCACTGAAGCTTTCTTT	CSVGSGGEVGTEAFF
NA	TRBV4-3	NA	TRBJ2-3	TGCGCCAGCAGCCAAGAGCTAGGGCAGGGTGCGGATACGCAGTATTTT	CASSQELGQGADTQYF
NA	TRBV15	NA	TRBJ1-2	TGTGCCACCAGCAGAGATACGGCTTTTGGCTACACCTTC	CATSRDTAFGYTF
TRBD1	TRBV11-2	NA	TRBJ1-1	TGTGCCAGCAGGACAGGGGCGCAAGCTTTCTTT	CASRTGAQAFF
TRBD1	TRBV4-3	NA	TRBJ2-3	TGCGCCAGCAGCCAAGACGGGGCGACAGGGGGCACAGATACGCAGTATTTT	CASSQDGATGGTDTQYF
TRBD2	TRBV10-3	once	TRBJ2-3	TGTGCCATCAGTGAGAGAATGACTAGCGGGGGGGCCAAGGATACGCAGTATTTT	CAISERMTSGGAKDTQYF
NA	TRBV5-4	NA	TRBJ1-3	TGTGCCAGCAGCCCCCGGACGGACAGCGGATCTGGAAACACCATATATTTT	CASSPRTDSGSGNTIYF
NA	TRBV7-9	few	TRBJ1-6	TGTGCCAGCAGCTTAGTGAACAGACCAAATTCACCCCTCCACTTT	CASSLVNRPNSPLHF
NA	TRBV19	NA	TRBJ2-2	TGTGCCAGTAGGCCCCATGGGGGTCCCGGGGAGCTGTTTTTT	CASRPHGGPGELFF
TRBD2	TRBV30	NA	TRBJ2-7	TGTGCCTGGGCTCTAGCGGGGGGAAAGCGCGAGCAGTACTTC	CAWALAGGKREQYF
TRBD2	TRBV6-5	NA	TRBJ2-7	TGTGCCAGCAGGCGGGAACAGCGGGGAGGCGAGCAGTACTTC	CASRREQRGGEQYF
TRBD1	TRBV2	NA	TRBJ1-6	TGTGCCAGCAGCCCCCGGGACAGGGGGCTGTCACCCCTCCACTTT	CASSPRDRGLSPLHF
NA	TRBV7-9	NA	TRBJ2-7	TGTGCCAGCAGCTTAACAGGGTCAAGGTCCTACGAGCAGTACTTC	CASSLTGSRSYEQYF
NA	TRBV25-1	NA	TRBJ2-7	TGTGCCAGCAGGCGGTCCGGAGGGGTCTACGAGCAGTACTTC	CASRRSGGVYEQYF
NA	TRBV10-3	NA	TRBJ2-3	TGTGCCAACGGAAATCCTAGCACAGATACGCAGTATTTT	CANGNPSTDTQYF
NA	TRBV25-1	NA	TRBJ1-3	TGTGCCAGCAGTCCCCAGGGGACCCGAAACACCATATATTTT	CASSPQGTRNTIYF
NA	TRBV5-6	NA	TRBJ1-2	TGTGCCAGCAGCTTGGGTGGGCCCCCGGGCTACACCTTC	CASSLGGPPGYTF
TRBD1	TRBV7-9	once	TRBJ1-1	TGTGCCAGCAGCCAAAACACAGGGGAAACTGAAGCTTTCTTT	CASSQNTGETEAFF
TRBD1	TRBV10-3	once	TRBJ1-2	TGTGCCATCAGTGAGGACAGGGTTAGTGGCTACACCTTC	CAISEDRVSGYTF
NA	TRBV30	NA	TRBJ1-2	TGTGCCTGGCGGGAAATCTATGGCTACACCTTC	CAWREIYGYTF
NA	TRBV7-8	NA	TRBJ1-5	TGTGCCAGCAGCTTCTCAGGTGGATATCAGCCCCAGCATTTT	CASSFSGGYQPQHF
TRBD1	TRBV27	NA	TRBJ1-2	TGTGCCAGCAAAGCTCGGGACAGGGGGCCGTTGGGCTACACCTTC	CASKARDRGPLGYTF
NA	TRBV6-6	NA	TRBJ1-1	TGTGCCAGCAAAAAAGGCACTGAAGCTTTCTTT	CASKKGTEAFF
TRBD1	TRBV29-1	NA	TRBJ1-4	TGCAGCGTACGACAGGGGGTAGAAGAAAAACTGTTTTTT	CSVRQGVEEKLFF
NA	TRBV6-6	NA	TRBJ2-1	TGTGCCAGCAGAAAAACCGGGACCCGAGTTTTTGAGCAGTTCTTC	CASRKTGTRVFEQFF
NA	TRBV5-4	NA	TRBJ1-1	TGTGCCAGCAGCTTGTCTGGGGGTAACACTGAAGCTTTCTTT	CASSLSGGNTEAFF
TRBD2	TRBV2	few	TRBJ2-7	TGTGCCAGCAGTGAAGGGGTAGCGGGGGCGCCTCCCGACGAGCAGTACTTC	CASSEGVAGAPPDEQYF
NA	TRBV2	NA	TRBJ1-1	TGTGCCAGCTCTTACAGGCCAATAATGAACACTGAAGCTTTCTTT	CASSYRPIMNTEAFF
TRBD1	TRBV18	NA	TRBJ2-3	TGTGCCAGCTCACCACAGGGGGCGTACACAGATACGCAGTATTTT	CASSPQGAYTDTQYF
NA	TRBV5-1	NA	TRBJ2-2	TGCGCCAGCAGCGCCGGAGCCGGGGGAACCGGGGAGCTGTTTTTT	CASSAGAGGTGELFF
NA	TRBV2	NA	TRBJ1-6	TGTGCCAACCTTCAGGGGCCCCTGGGTTCACCCCTCCACTTT	CANLQGPLGSPLHF
TRBD1	TRBV5-1	NA	TRBJ2-1	TGCGCCAGCAGCTGGGGGGACAGGGGCGGCGATGAGCAGTTCTTC	CASSWGDRGGDEQFF
NA	TRBV12-5	NA	TRBJ2-7	NA	CASGWGTGADF
NA	TRBV29-1	once	TRBJ1-1	TGCAGTGGGGGGGAAAGAGGCAACACTGAAGCTTTCTTT	CSGGERGNTEAFF
TRBD2	TRBV6-4	NA	TRBJ2-5	TGTGCCAGCAGTGTCGGCGGGGGGGACCAAGAGACCCAGTACTTC	CASSVGGGDQETQYF
NA	TRBV28	few	TRBJ2-2	TGTGCCAGCAGTTTGGGCCGGGAGCTGTTTTTT	CASSLGRELFF
NA	TRBV10-2	few	TRBJ1-2	TGCGCCAGCAGTGAGTCGAAGGGTTGGGGCTACACCTTC	CASSESKGWGYTF
NA	TRBV30	once	TRBJ2-1	TGTGCCTGGAGTGTACGGGGAGTGGAGCAGTTCTTC	CAWSVRGVEQFF